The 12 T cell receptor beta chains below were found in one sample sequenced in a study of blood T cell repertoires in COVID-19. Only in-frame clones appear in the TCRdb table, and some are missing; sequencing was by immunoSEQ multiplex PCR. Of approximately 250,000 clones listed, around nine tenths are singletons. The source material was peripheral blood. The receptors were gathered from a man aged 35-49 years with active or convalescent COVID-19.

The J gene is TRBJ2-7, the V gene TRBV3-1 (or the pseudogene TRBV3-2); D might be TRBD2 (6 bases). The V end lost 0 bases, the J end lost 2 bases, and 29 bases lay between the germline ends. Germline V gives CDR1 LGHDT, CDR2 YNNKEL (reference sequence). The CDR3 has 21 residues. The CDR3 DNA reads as TGTGCCAGCAGCCAAGAGGGAGCCGGGACTCGATACCTGGGGACGACCTACGAGCAGTACTTC. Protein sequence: CASSQEGAGTRYLGTTYEQYF.

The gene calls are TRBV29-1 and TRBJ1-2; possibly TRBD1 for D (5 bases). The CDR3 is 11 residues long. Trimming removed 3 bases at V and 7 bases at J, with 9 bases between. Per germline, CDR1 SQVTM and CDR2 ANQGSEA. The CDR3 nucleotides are TGCAGCGTTGACAGGGCAGCTGGCTACACCTTC. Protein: CSVDRAAGYTF.

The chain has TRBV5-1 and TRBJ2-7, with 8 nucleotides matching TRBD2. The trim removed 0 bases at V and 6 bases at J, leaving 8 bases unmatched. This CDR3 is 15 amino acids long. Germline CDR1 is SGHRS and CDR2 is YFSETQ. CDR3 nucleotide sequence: TGCGCCAGCAGCTTGGCCGAGCGGGGGATCGGCGAGCAGTACTTC. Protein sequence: CASSLAERGIGEQYF.

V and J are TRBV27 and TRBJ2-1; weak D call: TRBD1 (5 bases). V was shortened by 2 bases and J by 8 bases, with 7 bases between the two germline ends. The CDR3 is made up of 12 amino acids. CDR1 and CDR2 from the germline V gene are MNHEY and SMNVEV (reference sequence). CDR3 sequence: CASSLQGDEQFF. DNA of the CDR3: TGTGCCAGCAGTTTACAGGGCGATGAGCAGTTCTTC.

The CDR3 protein is CASSLDGDYGYTF. In nucleotides, the CDR3 is TGTGCCAGCAGCTTAGACGGTGATTATGGCTACACCTTC. The chain recombines TRBV7-9 with TRBJ1-2; D unresolved. CDR3 length: 13 residues. Looked up from germline, CDR1 is SEHNR and CDR2 is FQNEAQ (reference sequence). Between the trimmed V and J ends, which lost 1 base and 5 bases, there was a span of 8 bases.

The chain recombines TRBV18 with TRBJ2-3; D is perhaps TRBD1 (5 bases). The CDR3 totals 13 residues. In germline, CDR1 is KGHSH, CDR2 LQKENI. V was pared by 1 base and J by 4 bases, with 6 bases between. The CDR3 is CASSPRRADTQYF. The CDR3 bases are TGTGCCAGCTCACCACGCAGGGCAGATACGCAGTATTTT.

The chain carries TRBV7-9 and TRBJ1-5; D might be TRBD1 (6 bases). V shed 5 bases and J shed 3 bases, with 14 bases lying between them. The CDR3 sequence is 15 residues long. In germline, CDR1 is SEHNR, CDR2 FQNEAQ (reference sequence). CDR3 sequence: CASSPTTGSNQPQHF. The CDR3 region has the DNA TGTGCCAGCAGCCCTACGACAGGTTCCAATCAGCCCCAGCATTTT.

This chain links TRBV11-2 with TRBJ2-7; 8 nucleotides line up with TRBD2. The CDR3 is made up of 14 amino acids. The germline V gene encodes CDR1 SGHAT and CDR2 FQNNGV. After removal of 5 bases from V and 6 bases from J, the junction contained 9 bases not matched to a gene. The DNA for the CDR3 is TGTGCCAGCAGCCTATCAGCGGGAGTTGCCGAGCAGTACTTC. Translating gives CASSLSAGVAEQYF.

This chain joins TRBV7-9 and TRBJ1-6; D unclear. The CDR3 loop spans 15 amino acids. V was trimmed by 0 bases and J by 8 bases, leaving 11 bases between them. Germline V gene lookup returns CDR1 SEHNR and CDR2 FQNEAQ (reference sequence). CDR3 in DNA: TGTGCCAGCAGCTTAGCCACCCCCGGGGATTCACCCCTCCACTTT. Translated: CASSLATPGDSPLHF.

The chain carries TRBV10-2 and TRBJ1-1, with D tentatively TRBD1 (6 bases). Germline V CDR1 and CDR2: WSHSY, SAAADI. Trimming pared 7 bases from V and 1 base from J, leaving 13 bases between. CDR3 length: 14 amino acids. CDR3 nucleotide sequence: TGCGCCAGCACCAGATTGGGACAGAACACTGAAGCTTTCTTT. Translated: CASTRLGQNTEAFF.

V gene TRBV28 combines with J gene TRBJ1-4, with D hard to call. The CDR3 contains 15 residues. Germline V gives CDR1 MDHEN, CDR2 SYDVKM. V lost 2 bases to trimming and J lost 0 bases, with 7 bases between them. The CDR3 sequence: CASSLGGTTNEKLFF. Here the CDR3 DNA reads TGTGCCAGCAGTTTAGGAGGGACAACTAATGAAAAACTGTTTTTT.

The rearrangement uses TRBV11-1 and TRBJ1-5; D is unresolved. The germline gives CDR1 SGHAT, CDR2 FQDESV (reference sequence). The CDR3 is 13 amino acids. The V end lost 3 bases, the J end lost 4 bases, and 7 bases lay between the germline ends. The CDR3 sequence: CASSFGGNQPQHF. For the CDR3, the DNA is TGTGCCAGCAGCTTTGGAGGGAATCAGCCCCAGCATTTT.